Below are 16 T cell receptor beta chains sequenced from a single sample in a study of T cell responses to AZD1222 COVID-19 vaccine. Here immunoSEQ multiplex PCR was the method, and the copy in TCRdb shows in-frame clones only, minus some. The data contain about 59,000 clones, over 80% of them singletons. Here the sequenced sample was peripheral blood, taken on day 0 of AZD1222 vaccination. All receptors come from an adult in good health.

The CDR3 DNA sequence: TGTGCCAGCAGGGGGACCAGTGGGTTTTCACCCCTCCACTTT. Translation: CASRGTSGFSPLHF. The V call is TRBV6-5, the J call TRBJ1-6; tentatively, D is TRBD1 (5 bases). The V gene's germline CDR1 is MNHEY and CDR2 SVGAGI. With 6 bases removed from V and 9 bases from J, the gap between germline ends came to 15 bases. The CDR3 contains 14 residues.

The chain recombines TRBV7-9 with TRBJ2-3, with a tentative D call TRBD2 (6 bases). Germline CDR1 SEHNR, CDR2 FQNEAQ (reference sequence). The CDR3 length is 16 residues. The germline V and J ends were trimmed by 5 bases and 5 bases, with 20 bases remaining between them. Written as DNA, the CDR3 is TGTGCCAGCAGCCCCGAGCCGAGACCCGGGAGAGATACGCAGTATTTT. Its protein is CASSPEPRPGRDTQYF. Drawing the rest from reference TRBV7-9 and TRBJ2-3, the complete variable domain is DTGVSQNPRHKITKRGQNVTFRCDPISEHNRLYWYRQTLGQGPEFLTYFQNEAQLEKSRLLSDRFSAERPKGSFSTLEIQRTEQGDSAMYLCASSPEPRPGRDTQYFGPGTRLTVL.

The CDR3 bases are TGTGCCAGCAGTCCCAGGGTCTTCTATGGCTACACCTTC. It codes for CASSPRVFYGYTF. The chain is built from TRBV27 and TRBJ1-2; perhaps TRBD1 as D (5 bases). This CDR3 is 13 amino acids long. Trimming removed 5 bases from V and 4 bases from J, with 11 bases in between. Germline V gives CDR1 MNHEY, CDR2 SMNVEV (reference sequence).

This chain links TRBV6-1 with TRBJ2-7; TRBD1 might be the D (6 bases). Trimming took off 0 bases at V and 1 base at J, with 13 bases between the two ends. Looked up from germline, CDR1 is MNHNS and CDR2 is SASEGT. The CDR3 has 16 residues. The CDR3 is CASSEAARGRSYEQYF. The CDR3 nucleotides are TGTGCCAGCAGTGAAGCAGCCAGGGGCAGGTCCTACGAGCAGTACTTC.

V and J are TRBV2 and TRBJ2-5; D is undetermined. Trimming removed 3 bases from V and 0 bases from J, with 5 bases in between. The germline CDR1 and CDR2 sequences are SNHLY and FYNNEI. The CDR3 is 13 amino acids. The CDR3 spells CASSDRDQETQYF. The CDR3, as DNA: TGTGCCAGCAGTGACCGAGACCAAGAGACCCAGTACTTC.

Sample share makes this clone medium-sized (0.01 to 0.1%). The chain has TRBV5-6 and TRBJ1-4; D unclear. CDR3 length: 16 residues. Trimming removed 5 bases at V and 3 bases at J, with 17 bases between. Germline CDR1 SGHDT, CDR2 YYEEEE. CDR3: CASSAPRDGANEKLFF. The CDR3 DNA sequence: TGTGCCAGCAGTGCCCCGCGAGATGGGGCTAATGAAAAACTGTTTTTT.

The V and J genes are TRBV18 and TRBJ1-5, with D maybe TRBD1 (6 bases). CDR1 and CDR2 from the germline V gene are KGHSH and LQKENI. V gave up 3 bases and J gave up 4 bases, with 10 bases separating them. This CDR3 region has 14 residues. CDR3 protein: CASSPTGTNQPQHF. Here the CDR3 DNA reads TGTGCCAGCTCACCTACAGGGACGAATCAGCCCCAGCATTTT.

The CDR3 here is CAWSVLDRWNTEAFF. In DNA, the CDR3 is TGTGCCTGGAGTGTTTTAGACCGCTGGAACACTGAAGCTTTCTTT. The gene calls are TRBV30 and TRBJ1-1, with D unresolved. The CDR3 spans 15 residues. Germline CDR1 reads GTSNPN; CDR2 reads SVGIG (reference sequence). Trimming removed 0 bases at V and 1 base at J, with 12 bases between.

CDR3 in amino acids: CASSEGQGGQPQHF. Here the CDR3 DNA reads TGTGCCAGCAGTGAGGGACAGGGCGGCCAGCCCCAGCATTTT. The chain joins TRBV2 to TRBJ1-5; TRBD1 aligns across 9 bases. Germline V lookup: CDR1 SNHLY, CDR2 FYNNEI. CDR3 length: 14 amino acids. V lost 3 bases and J lost 7; bases outside the gene matches: 4. The full variable domain, its missing parts supplied by reference TRBV2 and TRBJ1-5, is EPEVTQTPSHQVTQMGQEVILRCVPISNHLYFYWYRQILGQKVEFLVSFYNNEISEKSEIFDDQFSVERPDGSNFTLKIRSTKLEDSAMYFCASSEGQGGQPQHFGDGTRLSIL.

The chain links TRBV5-5 to TRBJ2-3; unclear D gene. The CDR3 has 12 residues. The germline V gene has CDR1 SGHKS and CDR2 YYEKEE (reference sequence). V shed 4 bases and J shed 2 bases, with 5 bases lying between them. The CDR3 is CASSPNTDTQYF. The CDR3, as DNA: TGTGCCAGCAGCCCAAACACAGATACGCAGTATTTT.

This clone appeared a single time. The chain recombines TRBV19 with TRBJ1-6, with D hard to call. This CDR3 has 15 residues. The germline V and J ends were trimmed by 6 bases and 5 bases, with 14 bases remaining between them. CDR1 is LNHDA and CDR2 is SQIVND in the germline V gene (reference sequence). The CDR3 sequence is CASSAIGHDNSPLHF. CDR3 in DNA: TGTGCCAGTAGCGCCATTGGGCACGATAATTCACCCCTCCACTTT.

J is TRBJ1-2 and V is TRBV7-8; possible D gene TRBD1, 5 bases. Trimming pared 6 bases from V and 6 bases from J, leaving 20 bases between. The CDR3 runs 15 residues. Germline-derived CDR1 and CDR2 are SGHVS and FQNEAQ. Here the CDR3 reads CASSRGAGEWDGYTF. DNA of the CDR3: TGTGCCAGCAGTCGAGGGGCGGGGGAGTGGGATGGCTACACCTTC.

The gene calls are TRBV5-4 and TRBJ1-4, with 10 bases aligning to TRBD1. V lost 4 bases to trimming and J lost 3 bases; unmatched junction nucleotides: 3. Looked up from germline, CDR1 is SGHNT and CDR2 is YYREEE (reference sequence). This CDR3 is built from 15 residues. DNA of the CDR3: TGTGCCAGCAGCGGGACAGGGGCGGCTAATGAAAAACTGTTTTTT. This gives the protein CASSGTGAANEKLFF.

V gene TRBV20-1 combines with J gene TRBJ2-2, with TRBD1 matching over 10 bases. The CDR3 runs to 14 residues. J gave up 4 bases and V 3 bases, and 2 bases lay outside the gene matches. The germline CDR1 and CDR2 sequences are DFQATT and SNEGSKA (reference sequence). The CDR3 DNA follows: TGCAGTGCTAGTCGGGACAGGGGCACCGGGGAGCTGTTTTTT. This gives the protein CSASRDRGTGELFF.

This clone was detected only once. The rearrangement uses TRBV7-2 and TRBJ1-2; 9 nucleotides align to TRBD1. V lost 3 bases to trimming and J lost 8 bases; unmatched junction nucleotides: 19. The germline V gene encodes CDR1 SGHTA and CDR2 FQGNSA. The length of the CDR3 is 18 residues. CDR3 bases: TGTGCCAGCAGCTTCTATAACGGTGTTACAGGGGGCGCGGGGGGCTACACCTTC. Protein product: CASSFYNGVTGGAGGYTF.

V usage is TRBV5-6 and J usage is TRBJ2-7, with D unresolved. The CDR3 length is 16 residues. With 0 bases removed from V and 0 bases from J, the gap between germline ends came to 13 bases. Germline V gives CDR1 SGHDT, CDR2 YYEEEE. In DNA form, the CDR3 reads TGTGCCAGCAGCTTGGAACCGCGGCCCCCCTCCTACGAGCAGTACTTC. Amino acids: CASSLEPRPPSYEQYF.